The clone carrying this TCR beta chain was seen more than once but under ten times. The target antigen is unknown. This CDR3 has 14 residues. V was pared by 4 bases and J by 1 base, with 10 bases between. Germline CDR1 is MNHNS and CDR2 is SASEGT. These data originate in a study of T cells after yellow fever vaccination. Points from the study as a whole: The study re-detected most primary-vaccination clones after the booster (nearly 97% CD4, roughly 88% CD8).

TCRdb re-called the 5' RACE reads with MiXCR, one entry per CDR3 protein. The profile shows approximately 450,000 distinct CDR3 sequences, over 15% of them singletons. Specimen: PBMCs, collected before the yellow fever booster vaccination. The receptor was derived from a man between 18 and 35 years old who received the YFV17D yellow fever vaccine. The V and J genes are TRBV6-1 and TRBJ1-2, with D unclear. CDR3 DNA: TGTGCCAGCAGTGGTGGGCCACTTAACTATGGCTACACCTTC. This codes for CASSGGPLNYGYTF.